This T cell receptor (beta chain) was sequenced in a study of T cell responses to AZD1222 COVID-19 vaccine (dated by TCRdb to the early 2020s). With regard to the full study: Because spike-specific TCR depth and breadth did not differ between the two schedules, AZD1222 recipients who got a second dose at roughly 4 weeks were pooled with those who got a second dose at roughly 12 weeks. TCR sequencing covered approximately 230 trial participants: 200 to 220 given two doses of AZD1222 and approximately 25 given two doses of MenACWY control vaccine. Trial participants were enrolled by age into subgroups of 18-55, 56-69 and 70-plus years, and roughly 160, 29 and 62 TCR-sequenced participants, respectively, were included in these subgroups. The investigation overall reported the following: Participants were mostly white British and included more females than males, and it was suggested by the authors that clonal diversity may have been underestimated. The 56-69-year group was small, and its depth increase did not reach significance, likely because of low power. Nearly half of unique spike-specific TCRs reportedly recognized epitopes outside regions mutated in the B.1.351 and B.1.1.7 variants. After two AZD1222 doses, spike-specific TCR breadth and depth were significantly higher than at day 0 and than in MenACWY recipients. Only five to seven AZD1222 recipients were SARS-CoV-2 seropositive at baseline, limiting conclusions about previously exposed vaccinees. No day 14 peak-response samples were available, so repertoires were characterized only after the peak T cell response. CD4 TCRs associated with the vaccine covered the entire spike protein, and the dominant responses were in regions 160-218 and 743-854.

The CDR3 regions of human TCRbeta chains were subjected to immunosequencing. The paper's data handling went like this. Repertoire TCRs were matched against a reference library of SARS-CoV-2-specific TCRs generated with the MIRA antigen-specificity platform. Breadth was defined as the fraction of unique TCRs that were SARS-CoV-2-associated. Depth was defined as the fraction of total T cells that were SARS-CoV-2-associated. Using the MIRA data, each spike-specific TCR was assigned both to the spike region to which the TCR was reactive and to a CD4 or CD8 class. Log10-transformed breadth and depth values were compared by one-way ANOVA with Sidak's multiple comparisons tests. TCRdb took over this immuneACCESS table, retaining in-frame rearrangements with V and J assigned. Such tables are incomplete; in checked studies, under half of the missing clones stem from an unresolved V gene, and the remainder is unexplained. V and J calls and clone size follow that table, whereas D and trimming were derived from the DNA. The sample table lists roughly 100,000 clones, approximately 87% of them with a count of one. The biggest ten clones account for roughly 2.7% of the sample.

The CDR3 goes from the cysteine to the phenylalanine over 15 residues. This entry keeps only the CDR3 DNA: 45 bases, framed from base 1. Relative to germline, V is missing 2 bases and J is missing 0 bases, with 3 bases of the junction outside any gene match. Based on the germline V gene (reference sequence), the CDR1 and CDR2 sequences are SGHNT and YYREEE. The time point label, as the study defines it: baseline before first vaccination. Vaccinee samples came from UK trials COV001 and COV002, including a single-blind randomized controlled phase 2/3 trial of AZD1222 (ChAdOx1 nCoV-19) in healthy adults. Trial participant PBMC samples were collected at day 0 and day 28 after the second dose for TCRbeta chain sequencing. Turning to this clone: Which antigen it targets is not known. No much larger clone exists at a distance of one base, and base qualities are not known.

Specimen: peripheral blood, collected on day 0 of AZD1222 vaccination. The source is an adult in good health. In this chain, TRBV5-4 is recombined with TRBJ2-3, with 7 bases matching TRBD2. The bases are TGTGCCAGCAGCTTTGACGGGGGGAGCACAGATACGCAGTATTTT. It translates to CASSFDGGSTDTQYF.